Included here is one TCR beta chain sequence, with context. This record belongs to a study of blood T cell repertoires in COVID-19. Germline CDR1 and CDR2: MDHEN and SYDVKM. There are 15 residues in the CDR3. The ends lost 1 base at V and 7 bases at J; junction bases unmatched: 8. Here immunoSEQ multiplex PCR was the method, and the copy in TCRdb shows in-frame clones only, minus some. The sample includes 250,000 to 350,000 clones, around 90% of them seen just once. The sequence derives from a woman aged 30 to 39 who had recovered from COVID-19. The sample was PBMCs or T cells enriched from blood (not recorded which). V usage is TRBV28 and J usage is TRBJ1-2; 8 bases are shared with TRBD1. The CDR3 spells CASSLLAGGAGGYTF. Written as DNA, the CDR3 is TGTGCCAGCAGTTTATTGGCAGGGGGCGCCGGTGGCTACACCTTC.